Here is one T cell receptor (beta chain) with its context. No antigen is known for it. This entry comes from a study of T cells in Graves' hyperthyroidism and ophthalmopathy. Study in general: Peripheral blood was taken when the disease was first diagnosed, before any treatment began. The study, taken as a whole, reports: Most expanded thyroid clonotypes above 0.001 also appeared in blood.

Hyperthyroidism had been newly diagnosed in patients aged 18 to 65, and its duration was under 2 months. Uncontrolled infection, other autoimmune disease, pregnancy or lactation barred patients from enrollment. The V gene's germline CDR1 is SGHTA and CDR2 FQGTGA. CDR3 size: 18 residues. The TCR beta CDR3 regions underwent amplification using RNA transcripts as the source. A first-round RT-PCR of the TCR CDR3 used the HTBI primer set. TCRdb reanalysed the multiplex PCR reads using MiXCR and keeps one entry per CDR3 protein. Found here are about 300,000 distinct CDR3 sequences, approximately 16% of them singletons; the top ten hold approximately 31%.

This chain joins TRBV7-3 and TRBJ2-5; TRBD2 agrees at 13 bases. The better agreement between TRBJ2-1 and the DNA end casts doubt on the J call. This receptor was taken from a young man with Graves' hyperthyroidism. The sample consisted of blood. The CDR3 DNA sequence: TGTGCCAGCAGCCTTTTAGGACTAGCGGGAGCTCGAGGGGAGACCCAGTTCTTC. Protein sequence: CASSLLGLAGARGETQFF.